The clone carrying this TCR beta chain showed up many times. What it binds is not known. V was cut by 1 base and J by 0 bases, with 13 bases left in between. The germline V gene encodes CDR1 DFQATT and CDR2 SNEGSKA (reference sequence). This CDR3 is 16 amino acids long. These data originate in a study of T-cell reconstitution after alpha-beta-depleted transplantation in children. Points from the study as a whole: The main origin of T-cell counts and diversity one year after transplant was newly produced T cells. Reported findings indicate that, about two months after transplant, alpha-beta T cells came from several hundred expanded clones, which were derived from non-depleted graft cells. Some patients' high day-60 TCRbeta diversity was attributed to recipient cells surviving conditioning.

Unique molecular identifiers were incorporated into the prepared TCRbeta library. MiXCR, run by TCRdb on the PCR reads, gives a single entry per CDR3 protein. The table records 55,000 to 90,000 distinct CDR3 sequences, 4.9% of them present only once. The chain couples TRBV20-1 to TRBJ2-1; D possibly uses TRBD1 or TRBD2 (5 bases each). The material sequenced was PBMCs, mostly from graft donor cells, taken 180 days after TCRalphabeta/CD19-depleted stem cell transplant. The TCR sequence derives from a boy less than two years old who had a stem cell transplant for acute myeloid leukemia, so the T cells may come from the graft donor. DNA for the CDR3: TGCAGTGCTAGAGGGGACCCTTTCAGCTCCTACAATGAGCAGTTCTTC. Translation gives CSARGDPFSSYNEQFF.